This T cell receptor beta chain comes out of a study of immune cell composition in non-small cell lung cancer. General observations from the study: It was not proven that tumour-reactive clones equal dominant tumour-associated clones. No significant correlation existed between pack-years smoked and tumour clonality.

With respect to this clone: The antigen is undetermined.

Clones were sequenced by immunoSEQ multiplex PCR, and TCRdb holds only the in-frame ones, with some missing. There are approximately 2,100 clones in the sample; about 81% occur only once, and 14% lies in the top ten. Germline values: CDR1 SEHNR, CDR2 FQNEAQ (reference sequence). The CDR3 loop spans 16 amino acids. The V and J ends lost 5 bases and 7 bases respectively, with 20 bases between them. Normal lung was sampled as far from the tumour as possible, at least 3 cm. This chain links TRBV7-9 with TRBJ1-4; TRBD1 is a possible D gene (6 bases). The receptor comes from a human donor with non-small cell lung cancer. The source material was non-adjacent lung tissue. The CDR3: CASSPRGGATIEKLFF. CDR3 sequence (DNA): TGTGCCAGCAGCCCTAGGGGGGGCGCAACCATTGAAAAACTGTTTTTT.